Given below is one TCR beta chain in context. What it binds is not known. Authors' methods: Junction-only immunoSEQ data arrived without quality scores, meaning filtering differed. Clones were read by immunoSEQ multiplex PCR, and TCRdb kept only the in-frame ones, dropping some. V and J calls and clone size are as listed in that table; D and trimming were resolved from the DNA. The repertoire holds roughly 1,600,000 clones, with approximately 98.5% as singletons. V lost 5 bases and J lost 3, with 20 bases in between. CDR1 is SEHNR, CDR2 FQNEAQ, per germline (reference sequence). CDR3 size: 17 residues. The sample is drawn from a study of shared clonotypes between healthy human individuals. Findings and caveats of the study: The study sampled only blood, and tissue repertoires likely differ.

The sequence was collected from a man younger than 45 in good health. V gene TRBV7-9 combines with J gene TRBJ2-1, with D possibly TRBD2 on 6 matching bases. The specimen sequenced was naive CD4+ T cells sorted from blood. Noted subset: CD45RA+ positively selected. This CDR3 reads CASSPAPGVVNYNEQFF. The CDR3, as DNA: TGTGCCAGCAGCCCAGCCCCGGGGGTGGTAAACTACAATGAGCAGTTCTTC.